This record concerns one TCR beta chain sequence. The data were produced by immunoSEQ multiplex PCR, yet TCRdb's version contains in-frame clones alone and is incomplete. The top ten clones hold 25% to 35% of a sample with 5,000 to 6,500 clones, about 32% of them seen once. This sample was taken from a study of graft-versus-host responses after intestinal transplantation. Study context: In this cohort, recipients had multivisceral, liver-intestinal, or isolated intestinal transplants. Among the recipients, all got anti-thymocyte globulin induction and then tacrolimus and steroids for approximately 3 years.

CDR1 is SGHVS and CDR2 is FNYEAQ in the germline V gene. V lost 1 base and J lost 3, with 10 bases in between. CDR3 size: 14 residues. The authors seeded around 200,000 CFSE-labeled responder cells together with around 200,000 irradiated stimulator cells tagged with violet dye. CFSE-low proliferating responders, CD3+CD4+ and CD3+CD8+, were sorted post-reaction. Regarding the study as a whole: Marrow from the recipient contained GvH clones, some of which had appeared first in ileum or blood.

The sample consisted of alloreactive CD8+ T cells from a mixed lymphocyte reaction culture, taken before intestinal transplant. Subset described: CFSE-low proliferating T cells sorted from approximately 6-day pre-transplant mixed lymphocyte reaction (GvH or HvG direction). The TCR was taken from a human patient who received an intestinal transplant. The rearrangement uses TRBV7-6 and TRBJ2-7, with D maybe TRBD2 (7 bases). The CDR3 loop is CASSLGGGGYEQYF. As DNA, the CDR3 is TGTGCCAGCAGCTTAGGAGGGGGGGGCTACGAGCAGTACTTC.